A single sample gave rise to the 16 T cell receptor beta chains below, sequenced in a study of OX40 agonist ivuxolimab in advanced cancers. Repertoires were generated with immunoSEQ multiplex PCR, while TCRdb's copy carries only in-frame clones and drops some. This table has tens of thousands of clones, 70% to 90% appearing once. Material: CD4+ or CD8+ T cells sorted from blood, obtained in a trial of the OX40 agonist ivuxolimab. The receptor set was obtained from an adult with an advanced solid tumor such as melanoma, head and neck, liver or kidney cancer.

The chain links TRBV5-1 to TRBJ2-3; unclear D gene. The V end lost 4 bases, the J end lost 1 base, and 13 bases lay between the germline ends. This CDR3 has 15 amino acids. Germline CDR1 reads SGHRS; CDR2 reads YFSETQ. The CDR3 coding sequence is TGCGCCAGCAGCCCGGACGTTAGGGGCACAGATACGCAGTATTTT. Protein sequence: CASSPDVRGTDTQYF.

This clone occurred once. CDR3 bases: TGCAGCGTTGGAGTTCCGGGACAGGGTGGTAAGCAGTACTTC. Amino acids: CSVGVPGQGGKQYF. The rearrangement joins TRBV29-1 to TRBJ2-7, with 9 bases lining up with TRBD1. The CDR3 is 14 residues long. With 4 bases clipped from V and 8 bases from J, the junction kept 12 bases outside the gene matches. The germline CDR1 and CDR2 sequences are SQVTM and ANQGSEA.

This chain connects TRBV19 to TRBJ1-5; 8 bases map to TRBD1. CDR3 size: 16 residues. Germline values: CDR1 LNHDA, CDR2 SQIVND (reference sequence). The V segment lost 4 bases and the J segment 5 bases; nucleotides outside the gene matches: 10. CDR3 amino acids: CASSSTVGQGHQPQHF. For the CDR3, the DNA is TGTGCCAGTAGTAGTACCGTCGGACAGGGCCATCAGCCCCAGCATTTT.

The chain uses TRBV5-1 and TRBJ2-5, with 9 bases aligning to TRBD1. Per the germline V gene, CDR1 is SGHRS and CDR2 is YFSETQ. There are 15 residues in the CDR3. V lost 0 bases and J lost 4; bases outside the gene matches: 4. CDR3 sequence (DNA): TGCGCCAGCAGCTTGGACGGGACAGGGTTAGAGACCCAGTACTTC. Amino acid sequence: CASSLDGTGLETQYF.

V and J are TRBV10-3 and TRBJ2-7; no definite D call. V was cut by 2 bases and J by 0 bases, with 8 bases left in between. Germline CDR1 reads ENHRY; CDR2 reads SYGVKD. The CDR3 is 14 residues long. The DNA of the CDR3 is TGTGCCATCAGTGAGCGGGCGAGCTCCTACGAGCAGTACTTC. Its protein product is CAISERASSYEQYF.

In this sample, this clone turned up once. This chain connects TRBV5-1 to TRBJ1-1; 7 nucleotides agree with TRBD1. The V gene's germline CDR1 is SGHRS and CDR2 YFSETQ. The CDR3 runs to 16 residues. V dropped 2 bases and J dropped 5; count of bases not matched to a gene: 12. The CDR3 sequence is CASSFSTGRYETEAFF. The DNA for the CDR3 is TGCGCCAGCAGCTTTTCGACAGGGCGGTATGAAACTGAAGCTTTCTTT.

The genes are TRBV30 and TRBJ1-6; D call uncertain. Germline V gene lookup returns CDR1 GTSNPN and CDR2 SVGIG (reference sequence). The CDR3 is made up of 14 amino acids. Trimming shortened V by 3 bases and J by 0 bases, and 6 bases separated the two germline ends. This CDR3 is CAWSGSSYNSPLHF. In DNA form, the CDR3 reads TGTGCCTGGAGCGGGAGCTCCTATAATTCACCCCTCCACTTT.

The CDR3 loop is CASAPTSGRNYEQYF. The CDR3 coding sequence is TGTGCCAGCGCACCGACTAGCGGGAGGAACTACGAGCAGTACTTC. This chain joins TRBV19 and TRBJ2-7, with 13 bases identical to TRBD2. Germline CDR1 LNHDA, CDR2 SQIVND (reference sequence). There are 15 residues in the CDR3. With V trimmed by 9 bases and J by 3 bases, 8 bases remained unmatched.

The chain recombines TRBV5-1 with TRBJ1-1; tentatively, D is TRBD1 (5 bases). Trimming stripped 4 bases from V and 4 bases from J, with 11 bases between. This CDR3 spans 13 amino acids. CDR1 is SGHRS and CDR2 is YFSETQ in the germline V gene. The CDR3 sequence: CASSVRGFTEAFF. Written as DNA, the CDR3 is TGCGCCAGCAGCGTTAGGGGATTCACTGAAGCTTTCTTT.

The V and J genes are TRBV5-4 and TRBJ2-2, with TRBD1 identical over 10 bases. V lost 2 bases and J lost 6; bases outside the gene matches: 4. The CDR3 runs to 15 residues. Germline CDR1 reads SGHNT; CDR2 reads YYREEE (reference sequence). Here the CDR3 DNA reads TGTGCCAGCAGCTTCGCGACAGGGGGCTCCGGGGAGCTGTTTTTT. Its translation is CASSFATGGSGELFF.

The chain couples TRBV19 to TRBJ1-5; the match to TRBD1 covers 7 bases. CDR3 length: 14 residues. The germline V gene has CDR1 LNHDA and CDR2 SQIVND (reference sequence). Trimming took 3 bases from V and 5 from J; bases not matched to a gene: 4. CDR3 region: CASSMGTAYQPQHF. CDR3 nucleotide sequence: TGTGCCAGTAGTATGGGGACAGCCTATCAGCCCCAGCATTTT.

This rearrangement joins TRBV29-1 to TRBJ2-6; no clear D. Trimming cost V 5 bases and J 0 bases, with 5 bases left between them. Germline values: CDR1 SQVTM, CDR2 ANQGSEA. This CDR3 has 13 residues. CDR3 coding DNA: TGCAGCGTTCTCCGCTCTGGGGCCAACGTCCTGACTTTC. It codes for CSVLRSGANVLTF.

CDR3 sequence (DNA): TGTGCCAGCAGTCAACCCAACAGGGCAGCAGATTTATCTAGCACAGATACGCAGTATTTT. Amino acids: CASSQPNRAADLSSTDTQYF. The chain couples TRBV7-8 to TRBJ2-3; weak D call: TRBD1 (6 bases). The CDR3 sequence is 20 residues long. Deletions cut 6 bases from V and 0 bases from J, with 28 bases between. CDR1 is SGHVS, CDR2 FQNEAQ, per germline. The full variable domain, with the rest looked up from reference TRBV7-8 and TRBJ2-3, is GAGVSQSPRYKVAKRGQDVALRCDPISGHVSLFWYQQALGQGPEFLTYFQNEAQLDKSGLPSDRFFAERPEGSVSTLKIQRTQQEDSAVYLCASSQPNRAADLSSTDTQYFGPGTRLTVL.

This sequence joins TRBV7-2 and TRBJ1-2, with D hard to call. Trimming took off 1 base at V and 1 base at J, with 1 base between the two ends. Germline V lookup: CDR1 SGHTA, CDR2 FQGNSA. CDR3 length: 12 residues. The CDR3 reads CASSLVNYGYTF. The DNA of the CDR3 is TGTGCCAGCAGCTTAGTTAACTATGGCTACACCTTC.

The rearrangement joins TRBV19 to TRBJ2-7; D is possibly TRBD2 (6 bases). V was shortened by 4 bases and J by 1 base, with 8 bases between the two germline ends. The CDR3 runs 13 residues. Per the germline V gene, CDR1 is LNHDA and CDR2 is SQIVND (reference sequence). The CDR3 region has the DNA TGTGCCAGTAGTAGCGGGGAGTCCTACGAGCAGTACTTC. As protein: CASSSGESYEQYF.

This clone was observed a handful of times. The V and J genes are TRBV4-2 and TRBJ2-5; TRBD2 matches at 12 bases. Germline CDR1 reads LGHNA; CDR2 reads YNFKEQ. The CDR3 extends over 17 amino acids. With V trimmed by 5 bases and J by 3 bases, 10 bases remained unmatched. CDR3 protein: CASSRRTSGRPEETQYF. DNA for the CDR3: TGTGCCAGCAGCAGGCGCACTAGCGGGAGGCCGGAAGAGACCCAGTACTTC.